Listed here are 26 T cell receptor beta chains from one sample, sequenced in a study of cytomegalovirus exposure and HLA in healthy donors. Clones were read by immunoSEQ multiplex PCR, and TCRdb kept only the in-frame ones, dropping some. Here the sample spans approximately 80,000 clones, roughly 93% being singletons. Sequenced input: PBMCs. These receptor sequences come from a woman in her 30s in good health and CMV-seronegative.

The rearrangement joins TRBV29-1 to TRBJ2-7; D might be TRBD1 (6 bases). The CDR3 extends over 14 amino acids. Germline CDR1 is SQVTM and CDR2 is ANQGSEA. With 5 bases removed from V and 4 bases from J, the gap between germline ends came to 18 bases. The DNA of the CDR3 is TGCAGCGTTCAACAGAGGGGGAAGGTGTACGAGCAGTACTTC. Amino acids: CSVQQRGKVYEQYF.

This clone has a single count. The chain combines TRBV6-5 with TRBJ1-2, with 9 positions matching TRBD1. Germline CDR1 and CDR2: MNHEY and SVGAGI. The length of the CDR3 is 15 residues. V shed 5 bases and J 5 bases; nucleotides not matched to a gene: 9. CDR3 region: CASSTDRGNGYGYTF. In nucleotides, the CDR3 is TGTGCCAGCAGTACGGACAGGGGCAATGGGTATGGCTACACCTTC.

The table lists this clone with a count of one. The CDR3 sequence is CASSLLLGQGNNEQFF. For the CDR3, the DNA is TGTGCCAGCAGTTTATTATTGGGTCAGGGGAACAATGAGCAGTTCTTC. The chain uses TRBV27 and TRBJ2-1, with a tentative D call TRBD1 (6 bases). Per the germline V gene, CDR1 is MNHEY and CDR2 is SMNVEV (reference sequence). The length of the CDR3 is 16 residues. The ends were cut back, 1 base at V and 5 bases at J, with 15 bases in the middle.

The rearrangement joins TRBV5-5 to TRBJ2-7; TRBD1 matches 7 bases. V trimming: 3 bases; J trimming: 2 bases; junction bases outside the gene matches: 5. The germline V gene encodes CDR1 SGHKS and CDR2 YYEKEE (reference sequence). This CDR3 spans 14 amino acids. The CDR3 loop is CASSSTGIAYEQYF. CDR3 DNA sequence: TGTGCCAGCAGCTCGACAGGGATTGCCTACGAGCAGTACTTC.

J is TRBJ2-7 and V is TRBV11-2; the match to TRBD1 covers 8 bases. The CDR3 is 16 amino acids. Unmatched junction bases numbered 10, after V lost 3 bases and J lost 3 bases. The germline gives CDR1 SGHAT, CDR2 FQNNGV. CDR3 amino acids: CASSFGRQGLNYEQYF. The CDR3 DNA is TGTGCCAGCAGCTTTGGTCGACAGGGGTTGAACTACGAGCAGTACTTC.

The CDR3 region is CASSSVQGSETQYF. CDR3 DNA: TGTGCCAGTAGTTCCGTTCAGGGAAGCGAGACCCAGTACTTC. J is TRBJ2-5 and V is TRBV19; D is perhaps TRBD1 (5 bases). This CDR3 spans 14 amino acids. Germline V gene sequence: CDR1 LNHDA, CDR2 SQIVND (reference sequence). Trimming took 5 bases from V and 5 from J, leaving 15 bases between them.

The chain is built from TRBV6-5 and TRBJ1-2; D may be TRBD1 (5 bases). The V and J ends lost 0 bases and 3 bases respectively, with 14 bases between them. The length of the CDR3 is 16 residues. Germline lookup yields CDR1 MNHEY and CDR2 SVGAGI. The CDR3 DNA reads as TGTGCCAGCAGTTACTCGCCAGGGAAGACTTACTATGGCTACACCTTC. As protein: CASSYSPGKTYYGYTF.

This chain uses TRBV30 with TRBJ1-5; D unclear. The ends were cut back, 2 bases at V and 4 bases at J, with 9 bases in the middle. This CDR3 is built from 13 residues. The germline gives CDR1 GTSNPN, CDR2 SVGIG (reference sequence). CDR3 protein: CAWSSGGNQPQHF. CDR3 sequence (DNA): TGTGCCTGGAGTTCGGGCGGGAATCAGCCCCAGCATTTT.

This CDR3 reads CASSQDGFEGADTQYF. The DNA for the CDR3 is TGTGCCAGCAGCCAAGACGGGTTTGAGGGGGCAGATACGCAGTATTTT. The chain carries TRBV4-2 and TRBJ2-3, with D perhaps TRBD1 (6 bases). Germline CDR1 is LGHNA and CDR2 is YNFKEQ. Trimming removed 0 bases from V and 4 bases from J, with 14 bases in between. The CDR3 length is 16 residues.

The rearrangement links TRBV6-1 to TRBJ2-3; 8 positions agree with TRBD2. V lost 7 bases and J lost 3; bases outside the gene matches: 9. Per germline, CDR1 MNHNS and CDR2 SASEGT. The CDR3 totals 15 residues. CDR3 protein: CASKIAGIATDTQYF. The DNA of the CDR3 is TGTGCCAGCAAGATAGCGGGAATAGCGACAGATACGCAGTATTTT.

This rearrangement joins TRBV4-2 to TRBJ1-6; D is unclear. Between the trimmed V and J ends, which lost 0 bases and 4 bases, there was a span of 10 bases. There are 16 residues in the CDR3. CDR1 LGHNA and CDR2 YNFKEQ come from the germline V gene. The CDR3 reads CASSQDAYPYNSPLHF. Here the CDR3 DNA reads TGTGCCAGCAGCCAAGACGCGTATCCTTATAATTCACCCCTCCACTTT.

J is TRBJ1-2 and V is TRBV15; D might be TRBD1 (5 bases). Germline V gene sequence: CDR1 LNHNV, CDR2 YYDKDF (reference sequence). The CDR3 spans 14 residues. Trimming removed 0 bases at V and 4 bases at J, with 9 bases between. CDR3 sequence: CATSREGGSYGYTF. The CDR3 nucleotides read TGTGCCACCAGCAGAGAGGGGGGGAGCTATGGCTACACCTTC. The full variable domain, with the rest looked up from reference TRBV15 and TRBJ1-2, is DAMVIQNPRYQVTQFGKPVTLSCSQTLNHNVMYWYQQKSSQAPKLLFHYYDKDFNNEADTPDNFQSRRPNTSFCFLDIRSPGLGDTAMYLCATSREGGSYGYTFGSGTRLTVV.

The V call is TRBV7-2, the J call TRBJ2-5, with 8 bases fitting TRBD2. The V segment lost 5 bases and the J segment 4 bases; nucleotides outside the gene matches: 12. There are 16 residues in the CDR3. CDR1 is SGHTA, CDR2 FQGNSA, per germline. CDR3 sequence (DNA): TGTGCCAGCAGCCGGGGACTAGGCGGAGTTCGAGAGACCCAGTACTTC. This encodes CASSRGLGGVRETQYF.

This clone was counted between two and nine times. The CDR3 here is CASSLDLTRGTEAFF. CDR3 coding DNA: TGCGCCAGCAGTCTAGACCTAACCCGGGGCACTGAAGCTTTCTTT. The chain is built from TRBV5-1 and TRBJ1-1, with unresolved D. Trimming took off 5 bases at V and 4 bases at J, with 18 bases between the two ends. CDR3 size: 15 residues. Germline assignment: CDR1 SGHRS and CDR2 YFSETQ.

The V and J genes are TRBV19 and TRBJ1-2; D is perhaps TRBD1 (5 bases). V was pared by 5 bases and J by 4 bases, with 11 bases between. The CDR3 runs 13 residues. Germline loops: CDR1 LNHDA, CDR2 SQIVND (reference sequence). Here the CDR3 reads CASSRTGAYGYTF. The CDR3 DNA reads TGTGCCAGTAGTCGTACAGGCGCCTATGGCTACACCTTC.

The chain combines TRBV9 with TRBJ1-6, with D uncertain. V was clipped by 0 bases and J by 7 bases, with 14 bases between them. The CDR3 is 16 amino acids. Germline loops: CDR1 SGDLS, CDR2 YYNGEE. CDR3 sequence (DNA): TGTGCCAGCAGCGTAGCTCTCAGCGGGCGGAATTCACCCCTCCACTTT. It encodes CASSVALSGRNSPLHF.

The chain has TRBV5-6 and TRBJ2-2; TRBD1 matches 9 bases. The ends lost 4 bases at V and 6 bases at J; junction bases unmatched: 7. Germline assignment: CDR1 SGHDT and CDR2 YYEEEE. The CDR3 has 15 residues. The CDR3 DNA follows: TGTGCCAGCAGCAGTCCGGACAGGGGCGCCGGGGAGCTGTTTTTT. Translating it yields CASSSPDRGAGELFF.

The chain couples TRBV19 to TRBJ1-2, with 9 bases fitting TRBD1. The V gene's germline CDR1 is LNHDA and CDR2 SQIVND (reference sequence). This CDR3 comprises 16 residues. The V and J ends lost 6 bases and 3 bases, in that order; junction bases with no gene match: 11. CDR3 protein: CASRGTGTMVYYGYTF. DNA of the CDR3: TGTGCCAGTAGAGGGACAGGGACCATGGTCTACTATGGCTACACCTTC.

The chain couples TRBV19 to TRBJ1-5, with D tentatively TRBD1 (6 bases). The V end lost 3 bases, the J end lost 0 bases, and 15 bases lay between the germline ends. There are 17 residues in the CDR3. Germline CDR1 LNHDA, CDR2 SQIVND (reference sequence). CDR3 nucleotides: TGTGCCAGTAGTATGAGGGGACACCTTTATAGCAATCAGCCCCAGCATTTT. Its translation: CASSMRGHLYSNQPQHF.

This rearrangement joins TRBV28 to TRBJ2-1; 7 nucleotides line up with TRBD1. Germline V lookup: CDR1 MDHEN, CDR2 SYDVKM. Trimming cost V 6 bases and J 8 bases; bases outside gene matches: 19. This CDR3 has 17 residues. CDR3 residues: CASSANRGPAGVDEQFF. CDR3 DNA sequence: TGTGCCAGCAGCGCTAACAGGGGCCCCGCAGGTGTCGATGAGCAGTTCTTC.

The rearrangement links TRBV28 to TRBJ1-5, with TRBD1 matching 8 bases. V shed 5 bases, J shed 4 bases, and the junction held 7 bases outside the gene matches. Germline-derived CDR1 and CDR2 are MDHEN and SYDVKM. The length of the CDR3 is 15 residues. As DNA, the CDR3 is TGTGCCAGCAGTCGGGGACAGGCTTATAATCAGCCCCAGCATTTT. This codes for CASSRGQAYNQPQHF.

The V and J genes are TRBV6-5 and TRBJ1-1; TRBD1 might be the D (5 bases). Germline V gene sequence: CDR1 MNHEY, CDR2 SVGAGI. This CDR3 has 14 residues. V shed 0 bases and J shed 10 bases, with 15 bases lying between them. CDR3 bases: TGTGCCAGCAGTTACTCGTTCAACGCTGGGGCAGCTTTCTTT. It yields the protein CASSYSFNAGAAFF.

The chain recombines TRBV14 with TRBJ2-7; D ambiguous. The germline CDR1 and CDR2 sequences are SGHDN and FVKESK. This CDR3 spans 15 amino acids. Trimming took off 1 base at V and 5 bases at J, with 15 bases between the two ends. CDR3 sequence (DNA): TGTGCCAGCAGCCAAGTGAAGACTGGGTGGGACGAGCAGTACTTC. It yields the protein CASSQVKTGWDEQYF.

The V call is TRBV6-5, the J call TRBJ2-1, with D tentatively TRBD1 (5 bases). Between the trimmed V and J ends, which lost 2 bases and 5 bases, there was a span of 13 bases. The CDR3 is 15 amino acids. Per the germline V gene, CDR1 is MNHEY and CDR2 is SVGAGI. The CDR3 nucleotides are TGTGCCAGCAGTTACAGGGGTGACGGCCACAATGAGCAGTTCTTC. It specifies CASSYRGDGHNEQFF.

The J gene is TRBJ1-1, the V gene TRBV16; possible D gene TRBD1, 5 bases. Germline-derived CDR1 and CDR2 are KGHSY and FQNENV. The CDR3 runs to 15 residues. The V end was cut by 0 bases, the J end by 3 bases, with 11 bases between. CDR3 region: CASSQSGGGYTEAFF. CDR3 nucleotides: TGTGCCAGCAGCCAATCGGGGGGGGGTTACACTGAAGCTTTCTTT.

Details on this clone: An end of the junction differs from the germline gene, which may be a read error. The chain has TRBV7-7 and TRBJ2-5; 14 bases map to TRBD2. In germline, CDR1 is SSHAT, CDR2 FNYEAQ (reference sequence). There are 16 residues in the CDR3. For the CDR3, the DNA is TGTGCTAGCAGCGCCGGGACTAGCGGGAGTGAAAAGACCCAGTACTTC. Amino acids: CASSAGTSGSEKTQYF. Together with reference TRBV7-7 and TRBJ2-5, the CDR3 gives the full variable domain: GAGVSQSPRYKVTKRGQDVTLRCDPISSHATLYWYQQALGQGPEFLTYFNYEAQPDKSGLPSDRFSAERPEGSISTLTIQRTEQRDSAMYRCASSAGTSGSEKTQYFGPGTRLLVL.